The clone carrying this TCR beta chain was counted between two and nine times. The sample comes from a study of blood T cell repertoires in COVID-19. Turning to the study itself: The samples span acute and convalescent COVID-19 from the United States, Italy and Spain. T cells, B-cell-depleted T cells, or PBMCs provided the cDNA or gDNA that served as material.

V lost 4 bases to trimming and J lost 0 bases, with 7 bases between them. The CDR3 spans 14 residues. Germline loops: CDR1 SGHNT, CDR2 YYREEE (reference sequence). Source study methods: By means of reference gene primer amplification, nucleated cell counts were estimated. Here immunoSEQ multiplex PCR was the method, and the copy in TCRdb shows in-frame clones only, minus some. V and J calls and clone size are those listed in that table; D and trimming were worked out from the DNA. The repertoire has around 100,000 clones, approximately 86% of them found once; the top ten carry over 1.5%. Sequenced material: peripheral blood. This chain links TRBV5-4 with TRBJ1-4; no firm D call. The TCR comes from a man older than 75 with acute or convalescent COVID-19. The CDR3 region has the DNA TGTGCCAGCAGCACAGAGTCAACTAATGAAAAACTGTTTTTT. Protein product: CASSTESTNEKLFF.